This T cell receptor beta chain stems from a study of blood T cell repertoires in COVID-19. At the level of the study: Acute and convalescent COVID-19 samples came from the United States, Italy and Spain. PBMCs, B-cell-depleted T cells, or T cells provided the cDNA or gDNA that made up the material.

The ends were cut back, 4 bases at V and 9 bases at J, with 19 bases in the middle. The CDR3 length is 15 residues. Per germline, CDR1 MNHEY and CDR2 SMNVEV (reference sequence). Sequencing used immunoSEQ multiplex PCR; TCRdb keeps in-frame clones, though not all of them. The top ten clones hold roughly 7% of a sample with 31,000 or so clones, approximately 85% of them seen once. The rearrangement uses TRBV27 and TRBJ2-4; weak D call: TRBD1 (6 bases). The TCR comes from a human donor in a cohort sampled during active COVID-19. Sequencing was performed on peripheral blood. The CDR3 sequence is CASSSLEDRFGIQYF. The CDR3 DNA follows: TGTGCCAGCAGTTCCCTAGAAGACAGGTTTGGCATTCAGTACTTC.